This passage covers 11 T cell receptor beta chains from one sample sequenced in a study of control samples from healthy donors and cancer patients. Sequenced by immunoSEQ multiplex PCR; TCRdb stores in-frame clones only, minus some. The sample records some 120,000 clones, roughly 87% being singletons. Sequenced material: blood. The source is a man between 18 and 29 years old in good health.

The chain couples TRBV7-3 to TRBJ2-3; D may correspond to TRBD1 or TRBD2 (5 bases each). Germline assignment: CDR1 SGHTA and CDR2 FQGTGA. The CDR3 totals 16 residues. V lost 4 bases and J 4 bases, leaving 18 bases between the germline ends. In nucleotides, the CDR3 is TGTGCCAGCAGCTCCCGAGGGGCAGGTCCCCCAGATACGCAGTATTTT. Residues: CASSSRGAGPPDTQYF. Together with reference TRBV7-3 and TRBJ2-3, the CDR3 gives the full variable domain: GAGVSQTPSNKVTEKGKYVELRCDPISGHTALYWYRQSLGQGPEFLIYFQGTGAADDSGLPNDRFFAVRPEGSVSTLKIQRTERGDSAVYLCASSSRGAGPPDTQYFGPGTRLTVL.

V usage is TRBV2 and J usage is TRBJ2-7, with 7 nucleotides matching TRBD2. This CDR3 spans 14 amino acids. Germline V gene lookup returns CDR1 SNHLY and CDR2 FYNNEI. The trim removed 8 bases at V and 2 bases at J, leaving 9 bases unmatched. CDR3 region: CASLDSSGAYEQYF. In DNA, the CDR3 is TGTGCCAGCTTGGACTCTAGCGGAGCCTACGAGCAGTACTTC.

This clone was detected only once. The chain employs TRBV24-1 and TRBJ2-1; a weak D match, TRBD2 (5 bases). The germline gives CDR1 KGHDR, CDR2 SFDVKD. V gave up 2 bases and J gave up 8 bases, with 18 bases separating them. The CDR3 extends over 16 amino acids. The chain's CDR3 is CATSDSVGITMDEQFF. The CDR3 DNA reads as TGTGCCACCAGTGATTCCGTCGGGATTACTATGGATGAGCAGTTCTTC.

V usage is TRBV7-3 and J usage is TRBJ1-2; 10 positions match TRBD1. CDR1 and CDR2 from the germline V gene are SGHTA and FQGTGA. J gave up 6 bases and V 1 base, and 2 bases lay outside the gene matches. The CDR3 totals 14 residues. The CDR3 bases are TGTGCCAGCAGCTTAAACGGACAGGGGGATGGCTACACCTTC. Its translation: CASSLNGQGDGYTF.

The chain uses TRBV6-2 or TRBV6-3 and TRBJ2-7, with TRBD2 identical over 13 bases. CDR3 size: 20 residues. The trim removed 2 bases at V and 0 bases at J, leaving 13 bases unmatched. Germline-derived CDR1 and CDR2 are MNHEY and SVGEGT. CDR3 bases: TGTGCCAGCAGTTACCCTATTGAGACGGGACTAGCGGGACGCTCCTACGAGCAGTACTTC. It codes for CASSYPIETGLAGRSYEQYF.

The chain combines TRBV7-6 with TRBJ2-5; no clear D. Germline V gives CDR1 SGHVS, CDR2 FNYEAQ. Trimming shortened V by 2 bases and J by 2 bases, and 6 bases separated the two germline ends. The CDR3 runs to 13 residues. CDR3 in amino acids: CASSLYLQETQYF. CDR3 DNA sequence: TGTGCCAGCAGCTTATACCTACAAGAGACCCAGTACTTC.

The chain recombines TRBV19 with TRBJ2-7; TRBD2 aligns across 7 bases. CDR1 LNHDA and CDR2 SQIVND come from the germline V gene (reference sequence). Germline trimming cut 4 bases from V and 1 base from J; bases unmatched to any gene: 7. The CDR3 contains 15 residues. The CDR3 coding sequence is TGTGCCAGTAGTACCCGGCTAGCGGCTTCCTACGAGCAGTACTTC. It translates to CASSTRLAASYEQYF. The full variable domain, its missing parts supplied by reference TRBV19 and TRBJ2-7, is DGGITQSPKYLFRKEGQNVTLSCEQNLNHDAMYWYRQDPGQGLRLIYYSQIVNDFQKGDIAEGYSVSREKKESFPLTVTSAQKNPTAFYLCASSTRLAASYEQYFGPGTRLTVT.

V is TRBV3-1 (or the pseudogene TRBV3-2) and J is TRBJ2-7; D gene ambiguous. Germline CDR1 is LGHDT and CDR2 is YNNKEL (reference sequence). The length of the CDR3 is 15 residues. The V end lost 0 bases, the J end lost 2 bases, and 11 bases lay between the germline ends. The CDR3 nucleotides are TGTGCCAGCAGCCAAGAATCAGCGATTCCCTACGAGCAGTACTTC. Translation: CASSQESAIPYEQYF.

This chain links TRBV29-1 with TRBJ2-2; D gene ambiguous. The V end lost 6 bases, the J end lost 5 bases, and 10 bases lay between the germline ends. This CDR3 is built from 12 residues. The V gene's germline CDR1 is SQVTM and CDR2 ANQGSEA. CDR3 residues: CSVPSETGELFF. The CDR3 DNA reads TGCAGCGTCCCGTCCGAAACCGGGGAGCTGTTTTTT.

The gene calls are TRBV6-5 and TRBJ2-1; no reliable D call. V dropped 6 bases and J dropped 6 bases, with 6 bases sitting between them. The germline gives CDR1 MNHEY, CDR2 SVGAGI. The CDR3 contains 11 residues. This CDR3 is CASSRGNEQFF. The CDR3 DNA sequence: TGTGCCAGCAGCCGCGGCAATGAGCAGTTCTTC.

The chain uses TRBV11-2 and TRBJ2-7; TRBD2 matches 15 bases. J was trimmed by 1 base and V by 6 bases; bases with no gene match: 13. The CDR3 covers 19 residues. CDR1 is SGHAT, CDR2 FQNNGV, per germline. CDR3 protein: CASSLRPGTSGRKSYEQYF. The CDR3, as DNA: TGTGCCAGCAGTTTACGGCCCGGGACTAGCGGGAGGAAATCCTACGAGCAGTACTTC.